Listed below are T cell receptor beta chains from one sample, sequenced in a study of cytomegalovirus exposure and HLA in healthy donors. Method: immunoSEQ multiplex PCR; TCRdb's copy keeps in-frame clones and lacks some. The sample includes approximately 180,000 clones, about four fifths of them seen just once. Material for sequencing was PBMCs. These receptors all come from a man younger than 45 in good health and CMV-seropositive. CDR3s leave out the opening cysteine and the closing phenylalanine or tryptophan. Each record gives: D gene, V gene, CDR3 protein. D genes are given only for firm matches.

NA TRBV5-6 ASSLYGRGYGYT
NA TRBV7-6 ASSLDLNYEQY
TRBD1 TRBV6-5 ASSKGQGRYEQF
TRBD2 TRBV7-9 ASSLGGSGKYEQY
TRBD2 TRBV18 ASSPPLAGASSGANVLT
NA TRBV7-3 ASSLNGGLGEQF
NA TRBV29-1 SVEDSGSPGVNTGELF
NA TRBV28 ASSRDSLGF
NA TRBV27 ASSPYRAVMF
TRBD1 TRBV13 ASSQRTGGFYEQY
NA TRBV21-1 ASSKGGLAGSFSYNEQF
TRBD1 TRBV27 ASSSGQVGEQY
TRBD1 TRBV7-9 SSSGDTGGTAF
TRBD1 TRBV7-2 ASSLGRDSDSYGYT
TRBD2 TRBV5-4 ASSLGRGGYEQY
TRBD2 TRBV11-3 ASSSRLAGFNEQF
NA TRBV5-4 ASSPGQHKAGNTIY
NA TRBV4-3 ASSQIPNGGANSPLH
TRBD1 TRBV5-1 ASSLDNPGQGAGDTQY
TRBD1 TRBV19 ASRQDRADTEAF
TRBD1 TRBV2 ARQGTGGYNYGYT
TRBD1 TRBV7-9 ASSSTGQGYEQY
TRBD1 TRBV6-5 ASSRDSFYGYT
NA TRBV28 ASQASTDTQY
TRBD1 TRBV7-2 ASSSRQGMNEAF
TRBD2 TRBV7-3 ASSAVLAGTDTQY
NA TRBV5-1 ASSLGHENTEAF
TRBD1 TRBV27 ASSPYRGTGANTEAF
TRBD1 TRBV9 ASSGTGGPPNGYT
TRBD1 TRBV5-4 ASSKTGGDEQY
TRBD2 TRBV2 ASKVRQGGLDTQY
TRBD1 TRBV6-5 ASSYSRDRGIGGYT
NA TRBV19 ASSIEIGGTEAF
TRBD2 TRBV7-6 ASSLLSGGASYEQY
TRBD1 TRBV7-9 SSSLRDRGQNGYT
NA TRBV27 ASSSRLAGNEKLF
NA TRBV7-6 ASSEAGAEAF
TRBD2 TRBV10-3 AISDGWSGGASDTQY
NA TRBV28 ASSPGGGNSIVYGYT
NA TRBV18 ASSPAGNTGELF
NA TRBV9 ASSVRTNAGTGELF
NA TRBV18 ASAIGEENTEAF
NA TRBV27 ASGATGTLNYGYT
NA TRBV27 ASSQGGPNTEAF
NA TRBV28 ASSKGLANEKLF
NA TRBV5-4 ASSLKEQGSTDTQY
NA TRBV10-3 ALGSGRSTDTQY
TRBD1 TRBV19 ASSIRGTGDPETQY
NA TRBV5-1 ASSLDVAGTQNTGELF
NA TRBV4-1 ASSQGGWSSTGELF
TRBD1 TRBV19 ASSPYQGAGTEAF
NA TRBV6-1 ASSDWASNEKLF